This record looks at one T cell receptor (beta chain) sequence and its context. Its antigen is unidentified. TCRdb keeps only in-frame clones here, not all; method: immunoSEQ multiplex PCR. Here the sample spans about 3,400 clones, approximately 53% being singletons. These data originate in a study of siplizumab effects on memory and regulatory T cells. Trimming removed 0 bases from V and 2 bases from J, with 11 bases in between. The CDR3 sequence is 15 residues long. CDR1 is SGHRS, CDR2 YFSETQ, per germline. Cells of the mixed lymphocyte reaction were cocultured at 37 degrees C for roughly 6 days. This chain links TRBV5-1 with TRBJ2-5, with no clear D. The sequencing input was CFSE-low (dividing) CD4+ T cells sorted from an allogeneic mixed lymphocyte reaction. The receptor was derived from a human donor in good health; the cells came from an allogeneic mixed lymphocyte reaction. The CDR3 DNA sequence: TGCGCCAGCAGCTTGGAACAGACTCTACAAGAGACCCAGTACTTC. Translating it yields CASSLEQTLQETQYF.